The next 21 T cell receptor beta chains were all read from a single sample in a study of Ad26.COV2.S vaccination and SARS-CoV-2 variants (dated by TCRdb to the early 2020s). Library preparation employed the immunoSEQ multiplex PCR assay. Here the immuneACCESS table is served through TCRdb, limited to in-frame sequences with V and J called. Missing clones are a known gap in these copies; in checked studies unresolved V genes cover under half, and the rest lacks a known reason. The sample table records over 130,000 clones; approximately 90% of these occur just once. The ten most abundant clones make up 5% of the sample. The time point label corresponds to: individuals recovered from natural SARS-CoV-2 infection. The specimen was peripheral blood, collected after recovery from COVID-19. These receptors were taken from a human donor who had recovered from COVID-19.

J is TRBJ2-3 and V is TRBV15, with 10 bases matching TRBD1. Germline trimming cut 1 base from V and 0 bases from J; bases unmatched to any gene: 1. Germline-derived CDR1 and CDR2 are LNHNV and YYDKDF (reference sequence). The CDR3 totals 16 residues. CDR3 loop: CATSRGQGASTDTQYF. CDR3 in DNA: TGTGCCACCAGCAGAGGACAGGGGGCCAGCACAGATACGCAGTATTTT.

V is TRBV11-2 and J is TRBJ2-3; 8 bases line up with TRBD2. J gave up 2 bases and V 5 bases, and 12 bases lay outside the gene matches. This CDR3 has 17 amino acids. Germline V lookup: CDR1 SGHAT, CDR2 FQNNGV. The CDR3 sequence: CASSEGTGGADTDTQYF. CDR3 sequence (DNA): TGTGCCAGCAGCGAGGGTACCGGGGGGGCTGACACAGATACGCAGTATTTT.

DNA for the CDR3: TGTGCCAGTAGTAGTCCGGGACGGAGGCGGGGAGAGCAGTTCTTC. It is translated as CASSSPGRRRGEQFF. The J gene is TRBJ2-1, the V gene TRBV19; D might be TRBD2 (6 bases). The germline V gene encodes CDR1 LNHDA and CDR2 SQIVND (reference sequence). This CDR3 is built from 15 residues. Trimming shortened V by 4 bases and J by 10 bases, and 20 bases separated the two germline ends. Full variable domain (rest looked up from reference TRBV19 and TRBJ2-1): DGGITQSPKYLFRKEGQNVTLSCEQNLNHDAMYWYRQDPGQGLRLIYYSQIVNDFQKGDIAEGYSVSREKKESFPLTVTSAQKNPTAFYLCASSSPGRRRGEQFFGPGTRLTVL.

This clone was detected once. CDR3 amino acids: CATSRDGDSNQPQHF. DNA for the CDR3: TGTGCCACCAGCAGAGATGGCGACAGCAATCAGCCCCAGCATTTT. The rearrangement links TRBV15 to TRBJ1-5, with no clear D. This CDR3 region has 15 residues. Germline V lookup: CDR1 LNHNV, CDR2 YYDKDF (reference sequence). V lost 0 bases to trimming and J lost 1 base, with 7 bases between them. The variable domain in full, completed from reference TRBV15 and TRBJ1-5, reads DAMVIQNPRYQVTQFGKPVTLSCSQTLNHNVMYWYQQKSSQAPKLLFHYYDKDFNNEADTPDNFQSRRPNTSFCFLDIRSPGLGDTAMYLCATSRDGDSNQPQHFGDGTRLSIL.

The V and J genes are TRBV5-8 and TRBJ1-3; D is unresolved. The ends were cut back, 0 bases at V and 1 base at J, with 8 bases in the middle. Germline V gene sequence: CDR1 SGHTS, CDR2 YDEGEE. This CDR3 is built from 15 residues. CDR3 sequence: CASSLARVSGNTIYF. CDR3 sequence (DNA): TGTGCCAGCAGCTTGGCACGGGTGTCTGGAAACACCATATATTTT.

The V and J genes are TRBV5-1 and TRBJ2-6, with D unclear. Germline CDR1 reads SGHRS; CDR2 reads YFSETQ. V was trimmed by 6 bases and J by 2 bases, leaving 6 bases between them. This CDR3 has 13 amino acids. DNA of the CDR3: TGCGCCAGCACCTACCCTGGGGCCAACGTCCTGACTTTC. Translation gives CASTYPGANVLTF.

The sample holds one count of this clone. This chain connects TRBV15 to TRBJ1-5; D gene uncertain. Germline values: CDR1 LNHNV, CDR2 YYDKDF (reference sequence). V lost 1 base and J 3 bases, leaving 16 bases between the germline ends. This CDR3 has 17 residues. CDR3 region: CATSRAGLIRDNQPQHF. CDR3 nucleotide sequence: TGTGCCACCAGCAGAGCGGGCCTCATCCGGGACAATCAGCCCCAGCATTTT.

The chain recombines TRBV25-1 with TRBJ2-3; D might be TRBD2 (6 bases). V was clipped by 5 bases and J by 1 base, with 16 bases between them. The germline gives CDR1 MGHDK, CDR2 SYGVNS. The CDR3 extends over 16 amino acids. CDR3 region: CASSPREGGGTDTQYF. DNA for the CDR3: TGTGCCAGCAGTCCTCGAGAGGGCGGGGGCACAGATACGCAGTATTTT.

CDR3 bases: TGTGCCACCAGCAGAGATTTAGGCAGGCGGATGGACCTCCACTTT. It specifies CATSRDLGRRMDLHF. The chain couples TRBV15 to TRBJ1-6, with D unclear. The length of the CDR3 is 15 residues. V was clipped by 0 bases and J by 15 bases, with 18 bases between them. Germline V gives CDR1 LNHNV, CDR2 YYDKDF (reference sequence).

The rearrangement links TRBV28 to TRBJ2-1, with D possibly TRBD1 on 6 matching bases. The CDR3 extends over 13 amino acids. V lost 5 bases and J lost 5, with 10 bases in between. From germline, CDR1 is MDHEN and CDR2 SYDVKM. CDR3 nucleotide sequence: TGTGCCAGCAGTGACAGGCAGAACAATGAGCAGTTCTTC. Amino acid sequence: CASSDRQNNEQFF.

This rearrangement joins TRBV18 to TRBJ2-1; 10 bases are shared with TRBD2. The V segment lost 0 bases and the J segment 8 bases; nucleotides outside the gene matches: 7. Per germline, CDR1 KGHSH and CDR2 LQKENI. The CDR3 loop spans 16 amino acids. CDR3 in DNA: TGTGCCAGCTCACCACCGGCAGCGGGGGGGCGCTATGAGCAGTTCTTC. It is translated as CASSPPAAGGRYEQFF.

This clone came up a few times. The gene calls are TRBV5-1 and TRBJ1-6; D unclear. Germline V lookup: CDR1 SGHRS, CDR2 YFSETQ. Trimming cost V 0 bases and J 0 bases, with 7 bases left between them. The CDR3 length is 16 residues. This CDR3 is CASSLGGSSYNSPLHF. The CDR3 DNA reads TGCGCCAGCAGCTTGGGTGGGAGCTCCTATAATTCACCCCTCCACTTT.

Details on this clone: The sample has other DNA sequences that encode this CDR3 too. This chain links TRBV4-3 with TRBJ1-1; D is unclear. Germline CDR1 and CDR2: LGHNA and YSLEER. The CDR3 covers 15 residues. The ends were cut back, 1 base at V and 2 bases at J, with 11 bases in the middle. This chain's CDR3 is CASSQVGSLNTEAFF. In nucleotides, the CDR3 is TGCGCCAGCAGCCAAGTAGGTTCCCTAAACACTGAAGCTTTCTTT.

This clone showed up just a few times. The V call is TRBV30, the J call TRBJ1-6; D call uncertain. The CDR3 length is 12 residues. The V and J ends lost 1 base and 14 bases respectively, with 12 bases between them. CDR1 and CDR2 (germline): GTSNPN, SVGIG (reference sequence). CDR3: CAWSEAKEALHF. The CDR3 bases are TGTGCCTGGAGTGAAGCTAAAGAGGCCCTCCACTTT.

The rearrangement links TRBV6-5 to TRBJ2-7; TRBD2 agrees at 7 bases. The CDR3 covers 16 residues. Germline CDR1 is MNHEY and CDR2 is SVGAGI. V shed 0 bases, J shed 4 bases, and the junction held 9 bases outside the gene matches. The CDR3 is CASSYSSAGVSYEQYF. The CDR3 nucleotides are TGTGCCAGCAGTTACTCGAGCGCGGGGGTCTCGTACGAGCAGTACTTC.

This clone was found once. This chain connects TRBV7-2 to TRBJ1-5; a weak D match, TRBD1 (5 bases). Per germline, CDR1 SGHTA and CDR2 FQGNSA. This CDR3 is built from 15 residues. V lost 4 bases and J lost 3, with 13 bases in between. The CDR3, as DNA: TGTGCCAGCAGCTGGGGACCGCGGAACAATCAGCCCCAGCATTTT. Residues: CASSWGPRNNQPQHF.

CDR3 protein: CASSLDFDGQYF. CDR3 coding DNA: TGTGCCAGCAGCCTCGACTTCGATGGGCAGTACTTC. J is TRBJ2-7 and V is TRBV5-8; D gene uncertain. V lost 4 bases, J lost 9 bases, and 14 bases lay in between. There are 12 residues in the CDR3. Germline V gene lookup returns CDR1 SGHTS and CDR2 YDEGEE.

The chain employs TRBV7-8 and TRBJ1-5; 8 bases fit TRBD1. J lost 4 bases, V lost 8 bases, and 10 bases had no gene match. Germline assignment: CDR1 SGHVS and CDR2 FQNEAQ. CDR3 length: 15 residues. The CDR3 DNA is TGTGCCAGCGGTAACCGGGACAGGCCGAATCAGCCCCAGCATTTT. Translated, it gives CASGNRDRPNQPQHF.

This clone was seen only once. The genes are TRBV11-3 and TRBJ2-2, with D unclear. The V and J ends lost 4 bases and 6 bases respectively, with 6 bases between them. Per germline, CDR1 SGHNT and CDR2 YENEEA. This CDR3 contains 12 residues. In DNA, the CDR3 is TGTGCCAGCAGCTCCCCCTCCGGGGAGCTGTTTTTT. This codes for CASSSPSGELFF.

This clone appeared a single time. The V call is TRBV5-6, the J call TRBJ2-3, with D tentatively TRBD2 (5 bases). The germline V gene encodes CDR1 SGHDT and CDR2 YYEEEE. The V and J ends lost 4 bases and 4 bases respectively, with 13 bases between them. The CDR3 is made up of 14 amino acids. DNA of the CDR3: TGTGCCAGCAGCGTTAGCGATCGCCCAGATACGCAGTATTTT. Encoded protein: CASSVSDRPDTQYF. Full variable domain (remainder filled in from reference TRBV5-6 and TRBJ2-3): DAGVTQSPTHLIKTRGQQVTLRCSPKSGHDTVSWYQQALGQGPQFIFQYYEEEERQRGNFPDRFSGHQFPNYSSELNVNALLLGDSALYLCASSVSDRPDTQYFGPGTRLTVL.

V usage is TRBV13 and J usage is TRBJ2-7; 16 nucleotides match TRBD2. Germline loops: CDR1 PRHDT, CDR2 FYEKMQ (reference sequence). This CDR3 spans 17 amino acids. Unmatched junction bases numbered 8, after V lost 4 bases and J lost 5 bases. The CDR3 nucleotides are TGTGCCAGCAGCTCCGGGACTAGCGGGGGGGCCACAGACGAGCAGTACTTC. Its protein product is CASSSGTSGGATDEQYF.